The subject of this entry is one TCR beta chain. Germline lookup yields CDR1 GTSNPN and CDR2 SVGIG (reference sequence). V lost 2 bases, J lost 1 base, and 10 bases lay in between. The CDR3 is 14 amino acids. This sample is drawn from a study of T cell responses to AZD1222 COVID-19 vaccine. The protocol was immunoSEQ multiplex PCR, while the TCRdb copy is restricted to in-frame clones and leaves out a portion. The sample shows some 100,000 clones, about nine tenths of them seen only once. V and J are TRBV30 and TRBJ2-3; D gene ambiguous. The clonotype originates from an adult in good health. The source material was peripheral blood, sampled on day 0 of AZD1222 vaccination. The DNA for the CDR3 is TGTGCCTGGAGTCAAGAAGGAGGCACAGATACGCAGTATTTT. Encoded protein: CAWSQEGGTDTQYF.